This entry is about one T cell receptor beta chain. This sample was taken from a study of blood T cell repertoires in COVID-19. Study in general: The United States, Italy and Spain supplied acute and convalescent COVID-19 samples.

Only in-frame clones appear in the TCRdb table, and some are missing; sequencing was by immunoSEQ multiplex PCR. The sample holds under 500,000 clones, roughly 91% seen once. Trimming cost V 0 bases and J 13 bases, with 10 bases left between them. Germline CDR1 MNHEY, CDR2 SMNVEV (reference sequence). The CDR3 totals 13 residues. Sequencing was carried out using peripheral blood. The V gene is TRBV27, the J gene TRBJ1-6; D is uncertain. This TCR came from a young woman with acute or convalescent COVID-19. CDR3 DNA: TGTGCCAGCAGTTTATCTTTCGGGTCCCCCCTCCACTTT. It is translated as CASSLSFGSPLHF.